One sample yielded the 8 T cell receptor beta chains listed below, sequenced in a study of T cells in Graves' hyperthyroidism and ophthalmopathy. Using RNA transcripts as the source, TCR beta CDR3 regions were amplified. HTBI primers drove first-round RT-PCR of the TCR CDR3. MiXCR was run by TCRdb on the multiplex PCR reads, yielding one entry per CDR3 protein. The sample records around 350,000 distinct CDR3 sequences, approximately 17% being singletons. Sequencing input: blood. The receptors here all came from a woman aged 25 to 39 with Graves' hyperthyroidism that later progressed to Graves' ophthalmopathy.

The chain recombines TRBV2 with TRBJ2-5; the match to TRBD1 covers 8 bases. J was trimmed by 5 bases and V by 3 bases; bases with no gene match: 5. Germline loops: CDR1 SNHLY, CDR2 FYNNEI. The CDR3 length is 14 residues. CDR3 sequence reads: CASSDRGRTETQYF. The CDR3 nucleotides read TGTGCCAGCAGTGACAGGGGGCGGACGGAGACCCAGTACTTC.

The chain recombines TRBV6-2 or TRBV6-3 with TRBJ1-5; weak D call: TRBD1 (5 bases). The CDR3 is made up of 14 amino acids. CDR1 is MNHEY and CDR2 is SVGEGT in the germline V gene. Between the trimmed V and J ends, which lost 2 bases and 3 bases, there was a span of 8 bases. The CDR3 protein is CASSYGTTNQPQHF. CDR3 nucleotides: TGTGCCAGCAGTTACGGGACTACCAATCAGCCCCAGCATTTT.

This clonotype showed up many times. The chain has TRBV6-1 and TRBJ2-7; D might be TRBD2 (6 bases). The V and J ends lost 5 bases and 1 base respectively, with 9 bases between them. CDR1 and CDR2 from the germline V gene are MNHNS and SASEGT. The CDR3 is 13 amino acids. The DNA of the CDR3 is TGTGCCAGCAGTTACGGGACTTCCTACGAGCAGTACTTC. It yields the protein CASSYGTSYEQYF.

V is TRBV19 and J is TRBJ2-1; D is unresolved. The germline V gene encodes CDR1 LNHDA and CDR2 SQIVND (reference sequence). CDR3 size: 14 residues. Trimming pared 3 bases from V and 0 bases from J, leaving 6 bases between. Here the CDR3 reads CASSIGSSYNEQFF. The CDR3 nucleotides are TGTGCCAGTAGTATCGGTAGCTCCTACAATGAGCAGTTCTTC.

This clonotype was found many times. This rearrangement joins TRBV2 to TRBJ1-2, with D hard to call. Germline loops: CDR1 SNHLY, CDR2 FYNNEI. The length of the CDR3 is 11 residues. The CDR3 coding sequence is TGTGCGGCGGTAAGACCGGATGGCTACACCTTC. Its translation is CAAVRPDGYTF.

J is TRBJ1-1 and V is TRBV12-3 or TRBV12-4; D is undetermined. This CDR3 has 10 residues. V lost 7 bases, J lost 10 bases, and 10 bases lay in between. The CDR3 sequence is CASTRDGAFF. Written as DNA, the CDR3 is TGTGCCAGCACGCGAGATGGAGCTTTCTTT.

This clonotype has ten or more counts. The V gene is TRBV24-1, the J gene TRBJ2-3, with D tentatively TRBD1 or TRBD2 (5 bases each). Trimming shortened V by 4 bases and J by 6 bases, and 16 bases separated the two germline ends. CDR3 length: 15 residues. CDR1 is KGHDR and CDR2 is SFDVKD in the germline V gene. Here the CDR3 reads CATSDLGPLGDTQYF. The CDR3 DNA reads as TGTGCCACCAGTGACCTGGGACCTCTGGGGGATACGCAGTATTTT.

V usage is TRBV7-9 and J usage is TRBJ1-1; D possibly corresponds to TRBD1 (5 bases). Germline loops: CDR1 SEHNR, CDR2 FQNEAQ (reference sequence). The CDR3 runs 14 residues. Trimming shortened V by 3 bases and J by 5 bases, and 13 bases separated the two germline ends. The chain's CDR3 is CASSFSGGATEAFF. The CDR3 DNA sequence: TGTGCCAGCAGCTTTTCCGGGGGTGCAACTGAAGCTTTCTTT.